Below, 14 T cell receptor beta chains from the same sample are listed, as sequenced in a study of blood T cell repertoires in COVID-19. Sequencing used immunoSEQ multiplex PCR; TCRdb keeps in-frame clones, though not all of them. The data hold fewer than 20,000 clones, with over 75% observed a single time. The sequencing input was peripheral blood. These receptor sequences come from a man aged 35-49 years with active or convalescent COVID-19.

V gene TRBV11-2 combines with J gene TRBJ2-3; 8 bases line up with TRBD2. Germline CDR1 SGHAT, CDR2 FQNNGV. With 0 bases clipped from V and 2 bases from J, the junction kept 4 bases outside the gene matches. The CDR3 consists of 16 residues. The CDR3 bases are TGTGCCAGCAGCTTAGATCTCGGGGGGGACACAGATACGCAGTATTTT. Its protein is CASSLDLGGDTDTQYF.

This clone was recorded a few times. This chain links TRBV30 with TRBJ1-6, with 8 bases lining up with TRBD1. Germline V gives CDR1 GTSNPN, CDR2 SVGIG (reference sequence). V trimming: 4 bases; J trimming: 6 bases; junction bases outside the gene matches: 8. This CDR3 contains 15 residues. CDR3 in amino acids: CAWTGTGGINSPLHF. The CDR3 DNA reads as TGTGCCTGGACGGGGACAGGCGGAATTAATTCACCCCTCCACTTT.

The V gene is TRBV4-1, the J gene TRBJ1-2; D is uncertain. The V end was cut by 1 base, the J end by 5 bases, with 14 bases between. The CDR3 spans 15 residues. CDR1 MGHRA and CDR2 YSYEKL come from the germline V gene. In DNA form, the CDR3 reads TGCGCCAGCAGCCAAGCGGCAGCGGAACAGTATGGCTACACCTTC. Translated: CASSQAAAEQYGYTF.

The chain recombines TRBV6-5 with TRBJ1-1, with TRBD1 identical over 7 bases. V lost 5 bases, J lost 1 base, and 7 bases stayed unmatched. The CDR3 extends over 15 amino acids. Germline V lookup: CDR1 MNHEY, CDR2 SVGAGI. CDR3 in amino acids: CASSPIGDRNTEAFF. CDR3 bases: TGTGCCAGCAGTCCTATCGGGGACAGGAACACTGAAGCTTTCTTT.

The CDR3 is CASSLSSATSTDTQYF. CDR3 nucleotide sequence: TGTGCCAGCAGCTTGTCTTCCGCGACTAGCACAGATACGCAGTATTTT. This chain links TRBV5-4 with TRBJ2-3; D unclear. The V end lost 1 base, the J end lost 0 bases, and 12 bases lay between the germline ends. This CDR3 is built from 16 residues. Germline loops: CDR1 SGHNT, CDR2 YYREEE (reference sequence).

This rearrangement joins TRBV18 to TRBJ1-5; the match to TRBD1 covers 11 bases. The V gene end was trimmed by 3 bases and the J gene end by 1 base; junction bases not matched to a gene: 2. This CDR3 has 16 amino acids. Germline values: CDR1 KGHSH, CDR2 LQKENI. CDR3 in amino acids: CASSPGQGVSNQPQHF. In DNA, the CDR3 is TGTGCCAGCTCACCGGGACAGGGGGTAAGCAATCAGCCCCAGCATTTT.

The V and J genes are TRBV13 and TRBJ1-2, with TRBD1 identical over 7 bases. This CDR3 spans 13 amino acids. The V segment lost 3 bases and the J segment 8 bases; nucleotides outside the gene matches: 6. Germline V lookup: CDR1 PRHDT, CDR2 FYEKMQ (reference sequence). The CDR3 DNA is TGTGCCAGCAGCTTTCATGGGGACAGAGGCTACACCTTC. Protein: CASSFHGDRGYTF. Supplemented by reference TRBV13 and TRBJ1-2, the full variable domain reads AAGVIQSPRHLIKEKRETATLKCYPIPRHDTVYWYQQGPGQDPQFLISFYEKMQSDKGSIPDRFSAQQFSDYHSELNMSSLELGDSALYFCASSFHGDRGYTFGSGTRLTVV.

The chain employs TRBV6-5 and TRBJ2-1, with 8 bases matching TRBD2. With 7 bases clipped from V and 2 bases from J, the junction kept 7 bases outside the gene matches. The CDR3 loop spans 15 amino acids. Germline CDR1 is MNHEY and CDR2 is SVGAGI. Here the CDR3 reads CASKPGGPTYNEQFF. The CDR3 coding sequence is TGTGCCAGCAAGCCGGGGGGGCCTACCTACAATGAGCAGTTCTTC.

This chain joins TRBV7-2 and TRBJ2-7; TRBD1 agrees at 9 bases. V lost 5 bases and J lost 8; bases outside the gene matches: 13. From germline, CDR1 is SGHTA and CDR2 FQGNSA. The CDR3 sequence is 15 residues long. The CDR3 region is CASSILQGAFSKQYF. The CDR3 DNA reads as TGTGCCAGCAGCATACTACAGGGGGCGTTCTCCAAGCAGTACTTC.

V gene TRBV24-1 combines with J gene TRBJ2-3; weak D call: TRBD2 (5 bases). Germline CDR1 is KGHDR and CDR2 is SFDVKD. Between the trimmed V and J ends, which lost 0 bases and 4 bases, there was a span of 10 bases. The CDR3 consists of 15 residues. The chain's CDR3 is CATSDLEDFPDTQYF. Here the CDR3 DNA reads TGTGCCACCAGTGATTTGGAGGACTTCCCAGATACGCAGTATTTT.

The rearrangement uses TRBV3-1 (or the pseudogene TRBV3-2) and TRBJ1-5; no clear D. The V end lost 3 bases, the J end lost 9 bases, and 12 bases lay between the germline ends. This CDR3 region has 13 residues. Germline assignment: CDR1 LGHDT and CDR2 YNNKEL (reference sequence). This chain's CDR3 is CASSQGRVGPQHF. The CDR3 region has the DNA TGTGCCAGCAGCCAGGGGAGGGTTGGGCCCCAGCATTTT.

This clone was counted a single time. V is TRBV7-8 and J is TRBJ2-7; no clear D. V was cut by 4 bases and J by 3 bases, with 7 bases left in between. Germline V gives CDR1 SGHVS, CDR2 FQNEAQ. This CDR3 has 12 residues. CDR3 loop: CASSSLLYEQYF. Written as DNA, the CDR3 is TGTGCCAGCAGCTCCCTCCTCTACGAGCAGTACTTC.

The V gene is TRBV7-2, the J gene TRBJ2-7; D is undetermined. With 5 bases removed from V and 1 base from J, the gap between germline ends came to 6 bases. Per the germline V gene, CDR1 is SGHTA and CDR2 is FQGNSA. The CDR3 runs to 12 residues. The CDR3 here is CASSPISYEQYF. The CDR3 nucleotides are TGTGCCAGCAGCCCCATTTCCTACGAGCAGTACTTC. The whole variable domain, remainder taken from reference TRBV7-2 and TRBJ2-7, is GAGVSQSPSNKVTEKGKDVELRCDPISGHTALYWYRQSLGQGLEFLIYFQGNSAPDKSGLPSDRFSAERTGGSVSTLTIQRTQQEDSAVYLCASSPISYEQYFGPGTRLTVT.

The chain uses TRBV19 and TRBJ1-2; TRBD1 agrees at 9 bases. This CDR3 spans 14 amino acids. V lost 8 bases and J lost 4; bases outside the gene matches: 8. Germline V lookup: CDR1 LNHDA, CDR2 SQIVND (reference sequence). The CDR3 sequence is CASVRQGDIYGYTF. In DNA, the CDR3 is TGTGCCAGTGTAAGACAGGGGGATATCTATGGCTACACCTTC.